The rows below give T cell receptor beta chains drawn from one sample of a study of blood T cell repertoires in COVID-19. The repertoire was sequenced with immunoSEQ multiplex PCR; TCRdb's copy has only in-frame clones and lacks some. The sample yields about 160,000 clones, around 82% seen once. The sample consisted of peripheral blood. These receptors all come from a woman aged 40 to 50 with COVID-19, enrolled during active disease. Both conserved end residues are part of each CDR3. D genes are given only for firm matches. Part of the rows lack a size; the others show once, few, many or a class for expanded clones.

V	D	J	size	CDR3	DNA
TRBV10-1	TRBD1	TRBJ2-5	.	CASTRTGQETQYF	TGCGCCAGCACCCGGACAGGACAAGAGACCCAGTACTTC
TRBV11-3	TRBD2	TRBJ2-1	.	CASSLGAGLATDEQFF	TGTGCCAGCAGCTTAGGGGCAGGACTAGCGACGGATGAGCAGTTCTTC
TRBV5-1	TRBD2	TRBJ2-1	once	CASSRTLAGSYNEQFF	TGCGCCAGCAGCAGGACCCTAGCGGGATCCTACAATGAGCAGTTCTTC
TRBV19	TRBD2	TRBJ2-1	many	CASSRDYYNEQFF	TGTGCCAGTAGCCGGGACTACTACAATGAGCAGTTCTTC
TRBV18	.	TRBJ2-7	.	CASSPGATYEQYF	TGTGCCAGCTCACCCGGTGCGACCTACGAGCAGTACTTC
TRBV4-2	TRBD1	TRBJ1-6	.	CASSQGQGDNSPLHF	TGTGCCAGCAGCCAGGGACAGGGGGATAATTCACCCCTCCACTTT
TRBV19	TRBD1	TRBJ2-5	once	CASSISQLGTGEEETQYF	TGTGCCAGTAGTATCTCTCAACTGGGGACAGGGGAAGAAGAGACCCAGTACTTC
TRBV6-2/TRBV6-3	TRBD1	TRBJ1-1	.	CASSQNPGQGDTEAFF	TGTGCCAGCAGTCAAAACCCGGGACAGGGGGACACTGAAGCTTTCTTT
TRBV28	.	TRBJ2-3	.	CASSSLGKVKDTQYF	TGTGCCAGCAGTTCTCTGGGCAAGGTCAAAGATACGCAGTATTTT
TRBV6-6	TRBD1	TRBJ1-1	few	CASLLDRANTEAFF	TGTGCCAGTTTACTCGACAGGGCGAACACTGAAGCTTTCTTT
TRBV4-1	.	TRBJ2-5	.	CASSQGTPLQETQYF	TGCGCCAGCAGCCAAGGGACTCCGCTTCAAGAGACCCAGTACTTC
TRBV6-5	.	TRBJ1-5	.	CASTRAGNQPQHF	TGTGCCAGCACCAGGGCGGGCAATCAGCCCCAGCATTTT
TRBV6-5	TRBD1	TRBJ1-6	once	CASSYSNRGISPLHF	TGTGCCAGCAGTTACTCGAACAGGGGAATTTCACCCCTCCACTTT
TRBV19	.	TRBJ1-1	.	CASSIDPDRSEAFF	TGTGCCAGTAGTATAGACCCGGACAGAAGTGAAGCTTTCTTT
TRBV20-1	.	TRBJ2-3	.	CSARLTDTQYF	TGCAGTGCTAGATTAACAGATACGCAGTATTTT
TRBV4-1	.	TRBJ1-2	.	CASSQGGEGYTF	TGCGCCAGCAGCCAAGGGGGAGAAGGCTACACCTTC
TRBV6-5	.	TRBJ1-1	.	CASRVQNTEAFF	TGTGCCAGCAGGGTACAAAACACTGAAGCTTTCTTT
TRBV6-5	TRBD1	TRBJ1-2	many	CASSPRDSALGGYTF	TGTGCCAGCAGTCCCCGGGACAGTGCCCTAGGTGGCTACACCTTC
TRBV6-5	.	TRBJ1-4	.	CASSYSLGANEKLFF	TGTGCCAGCAGTTACTCGTTAGGGGCGAATGAAAAACTGTTTTTT
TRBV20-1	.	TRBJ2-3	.	CSASDRGDTQYF	TGCAGTGCTAGTGATAGGGGAGATACGCAGTATTTT
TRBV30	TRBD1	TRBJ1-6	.	CAWTTVDRRSNSPLHF	TGTGCCTGGACCACTGTGGACAGGAGGTCGAATTCACCCCTCCACTTT
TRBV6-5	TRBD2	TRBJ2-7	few	CASSFSGPRGSYEQYF	TGTGCCAGCAGTTTCTCGGGGCCGCGGGGGTCCTACGAGCAGTACTTC
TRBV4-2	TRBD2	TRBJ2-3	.	CASSHPTGGNTDTQYF	TGTGCCAGCAGCCACCCTACCGGGGGGAACACAGATACGCAGTATTTT
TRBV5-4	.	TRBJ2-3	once	CASSSGADTQYF	TGTGCCAGCAGCTCGGGAGCGGATACGCAGTATTTT
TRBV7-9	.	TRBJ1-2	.	CASSLAQSDSHYGYTF	TGTGCCAGCAGCTTAGCACAGAGTGACAGTCACTATGGCTACACCTTC
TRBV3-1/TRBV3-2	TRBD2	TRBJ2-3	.	CASSQDLTKLTSGFPSTDTQYF	TGTGCCAGCAGCCAAGATCTTACTAAGCTAACTAGCGGGTTTCCTAGCACAGATACGCAGTATTTT
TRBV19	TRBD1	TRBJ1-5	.	CASSTWDRGNNQPQHF	TGTGCCAGTAGTACTTGGGACAGGGGGAACAATCAGCCCCAGCATTTT
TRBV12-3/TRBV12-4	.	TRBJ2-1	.	CVSRDRGYEQFF	TGTGTCAGCAGGGATCGGGGTTATGAGCAGTTCTTC
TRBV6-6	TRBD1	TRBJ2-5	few	CASSQLQGQTQYF	TGTGCCAGCAGTCAATTACAGGGGCAGACCCAGTACTTC
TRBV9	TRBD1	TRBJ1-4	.	CASSADRGEEKLFF	TGTGCCAGCAGCGCGGACAGGGGCGAGGAAAAACTGTTTTTT
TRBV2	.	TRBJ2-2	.	CASSETAVNTGELFF	TGTGCCAGCAGCGAAACCGCAGTAAACACCGGGGAGCTGTTTTTT
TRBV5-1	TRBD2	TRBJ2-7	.	CASSPSTSGIPYEQYF	TGCGCCAGCAGCCCCTCGACTAGCGGGATTCCCTACGAGCAGTACTTC
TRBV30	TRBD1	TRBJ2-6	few	CAWSSRGSNSGANVLTF	TGTGCCTGGAGCAGCAGGGGGTCGAACTCTGGGGCCAACGTCCTGACTTTC
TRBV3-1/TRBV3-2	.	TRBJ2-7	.	CASSQLRARGEQYF	TGTGCCAGCAGCCAACTCAGGGCACGAGGCGAGCAGTACTTC
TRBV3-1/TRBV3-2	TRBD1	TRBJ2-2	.	CASSQVTRTGGYGELFF	TGTGCCAGCAGCCAAGTCACTCGGACAGGGGGCTACGGGGAGCTGTTTTTT
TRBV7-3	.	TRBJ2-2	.	CASSLHSATGELFF	TGTGCCAGCAGCTTACATTCAGCGACCGGGGAGCTGTTTTTT
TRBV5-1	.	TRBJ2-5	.	CASSLVEETQYF	TGCGCCAGCAGCTTGGTAGAGGAGACCCAGTACTTC
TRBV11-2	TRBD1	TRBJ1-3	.	CASSRDRDSGNTIYF	TGTGCCAGCAGCAGGGACCGGGACAGTGGAAACACCATATATTTT
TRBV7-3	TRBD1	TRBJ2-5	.	CASSLTGGWETQYF	TGTGCCAGCAGCTTAACAGGGGGCTGGGAGACCCAGTACTTC
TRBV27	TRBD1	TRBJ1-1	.	CASSYRGGITEAFF	TGTGCCAGCAGTTACAGGGGGGGGATCACTGAAGCTTTCTTT
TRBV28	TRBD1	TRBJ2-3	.	CASSFNGPGQGDPDTQYF	TGTGCCAGCAGTTTTAATGGCCCGGGACAGGGGGATCCAGATACGCAGTATTTT
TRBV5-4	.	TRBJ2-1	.	CASSLNYEQFF	TGTGCCAGCAGCTTGAACTATGAGCAGTTCTTC